This TCR beta chain came from a study of identifying expanded T cells in peripheral blood. Study-level points and caveats: Over approximately two and four weeks, about 15 and 19 clones changed, versus approximately 1.2 between replicates.

Healthy donors had no documented immune events, such as infections, while sampled. This clone was picked up one time. Its antigen remains unknown. Repertoires were generated with immunoSEQ multiplex PCR, while TCRdb's copy carries only in-frame clones and drops some. Among approximately 100,000 clones listed, around 88% were seen once. The V and J ends lost 6 bases and 1 base, in that order; junction bases with no gene match: 18. There are 19 residues in the CDR3. The V gene's germline CDR1 is WNHNN and CDR2 SYGVQD (reference sequence). This receptor was taken from a person aged 18 to 70 in good health. The V and J genes are TRBV10-1 and TRBJ2-5; 9 bases line up with TRBD2. The sequencing sample was made of blood. The CDR3 nucleotides are TGCGCCAGCAGCCTCCACCCCGTCGGGCGGGGGGGCCGCCAAGAGACCCAGTACTTC. Translation: CASSLHPVGRGGRQETQYF.